Following are 25 T cell receptor beta chains from one sample sequenced in a study of OX40 agonist ivuxolimab in advanced cancers. The library was made by the immunoSEQ multiplex PCR assay. What TCRdb holds here is the immuneACCESS table cut down to in-frame rearrangements. Part of the clones is not present; checked against another copy, under half of the missing clones reflect an unresolved V gene, and the others are unexplained. This sample lists tens of thousands of clones; just over 90% were detected once. 0.43% of the sample rests with the top ten. The material sequenced was CD4+ or CD8+ T cells sorted from blood, taken in a trial of the OX40 agonist ivuxolimab. All receptors derive from an adult with an advanced solid tumor such as melanoma, head and neck, liver or kidney cancer.

This chain links TRBV11-2 with TRBJ1-1; possible D gene TRBD1, 5 bases. This CDR3 contains 13 residues. V was shortened by 5 bases and J by 4 bases, with 11 bases between the two germline ends. CDR1 and CDR2 (germline): SGHAT, FQNNGV. CDR3 coding DNA: TGTGCCAGCAGCCCACTGGGGGTCACTGAAGCTTTCTTT. It encodes CASSPLGVTEAFF.

This chain uses TRBV7-3 with TRBJ2-5; 11 bases match TRBD2. After removal of 2 bases from V and 5 bases from J, the junction contained 4 bases not matched to a gene. CDR3 size: 15 residues. The germline V gene has CDR1 SGHTA and CDR2 FQGTGA. The CDR3 is CASSLGLAGGETQYF. The CDR3, as DNA: TGTGCCAGCAGCTTAGGACTAGCGGGTGGCGAGACCCAGTACTTC.

This clone was counted between two and nine times. The V and J genes are TRBV6-1 and TRBJ2-7, with TRBD1 as a possible D gene (6 bases). The CDR3 is made up of 15 amino acids. Trimming shortened V by 7 bases and J by 3 bases, and 19 bases separated the two germline ends. Germline CDR1 and CDR2: MNHNS and SASEGT. The CDR3 bases are TGTGCCAGCACCCCCCGGGACATCGACCGCTACGAGCAGTACTTC. This translates into CASTPRDIDRYEQYF.

This chain joins TRBV4-2 and TRBJ2-1; no clear D. The V gene lost 0 bases and the J gene lost 1 base, with 10 bases spanning the gap. CDR1 LGHNA and CDR2 YNFKEQ come from the germline V gene. This CDR3 contains 16 residues. CDR3 in amino acids: CASSQDSRSSYNEQFF. The CDR3 nucleotides read TGTGCCAGCAGCCAAGATTCTCGCAGTTCCTACAATGAGCAGTTCTTC.

V is TRBV11-3 and J is TRBJ2-3; TRBD2 agrees at 9 bases. This CDR3 spans 17 amino acids. Germline values: CDR1 SGHNT, CDR2 YENEEA. With 2 bases clipped from V and 2 bases from J, the junction kept 8 bases outside the gene matches. This chain's CDR3 is CASSLRRASGATDTQYF. The CDR3 coding sequence is TGTGCCAGCAGCTTAAGGCGGGCTAGCGGGGCCACAGATACGCAGTATTTT.

This clone came up once. The chain is built from TRBV6-1 and TRBJ2-5; 7 nucleotides agree with TRBD2. The J segment lost 5 bases and the V segment lost 3 bases, leaving 15 bases of the junction unmatched. The CDR3 runs 17 residues. Germline V gene lookup returns CDR1 MNHNS and CDR2 SASEGT. CDR3 region: CASSDNLGGSNKETQYF. The DNA for the CDR3 is TGTGCCAGCAGTGATAATTTGGGCGGGAGCAATAAGGAGACCCAGTACTTC.

The CDR3 is CASSPFPRADEAFF. DNA of the CDR3: TGTGCCAGCTCACCATTTCCTCGAGCGGATGAAGCTTTCTTT. The J gene is TRBJ1-1, the V gene TRBV18; no clear D gene. The CDR3 is 14 residues long. Trimming removed 2 bases from V and 7 bases from J, with 14 bases in between. CDR1 KGHSH and CDR2 LQKENI come from the germline V gene.

This chain connects TRBV7-2 to TRBJ2-3; D possibly corresponds to TRBD2 (6 bases). V shed 3 bases and J shed 3 bases, with 10 bases lying between them. The CDR3 contains 14 residues. Germline V CDR1 and CDR2: SGHTA, FQGNSA. CDR3 in amino acids: CASSFLAETDTQYF. The DNA for the CDR3 is TGTGCCAGCAGCTTTTTAGCGGAGACAGATACGCAGTATTTT.

V and J are TRBV11-3 and TRBJ2-7; a possible D gene is TRBD1 (6 bases). The germline CDR1 and CDR2 sequences are SGHNT and YENEEA. There are 15 residues in the CDR3. V shed 5 bases and J shed 7 bases, with 21 bases lying between them. The CDR3 nucleotides are TGTGCCAGCAGCCCCCGGGCCGGACAGCCTTTTGAGCAGTACTTC. Protein product: CASSPRAGQPFEQYF.

This rearrangement joins TRBV7-3 to TRBJ2-1; TRBD2 aligns across 11 bases. The CDR3 runs to 12 residues. CDR1 SGHTA and CDR2 FQGTGA come from the germline V gene. J was trimmed by 15 bases and V by 5 bases; bases with no gene match: 6. CDR3 sequence reads: CASSPLAGGLFF. The DNA of the CDR3 is TGTGCCAGCAGCCCCTTAGCGGGGGGGCTGTTCTTC.

The chain recombines TRBV7-9 with TRBJ2-1, with D uncertain. Between the trimmed V and J ends, which lost 0 bases and 0 bases, there was a span of 12 bases. The germline gives CDR1 SEHNR, CDR2 FQNEAQ (reference sequence). The CDR3 length is 17 residues. CDR3 in amino acids: CASSLALSGDSYNEQFF. DNA of the CDR3: TGTGCCAGCAGCTTAGCGCTAAGTGGGGACTCCTACAATGAGCAGTTCTTC.

This sequence joins TRBV7-9 and TRBJ1-2; 7 nucleotides agree with TRBD1. Trimming removed 5 bases from V and 0 bases from J; junction bases left unmatched: 6. This CDR3 spans 15 amino acids. CDR1 is SEHNR and CDR2 is FQNEAQ in the germline V gene (reference sequence). The CDR3 region has the DNA TGTGCCAGCAGCGTATCAGGGGGAGCTAACTATGGCTACACCTTC. Encoded protein: CASSVSGGANYGYTF.

The V and J genes are TRBV11-2 and TRBJ2-3, with a tentative D call TRBD1 (5 bases). The V end was cut by 4 bases, the J end by 14 bases, with 19 bases between. Germline loops: CDR1 SGHAT, CDR2 FQNNGV. The CDR3 totals 13 residues. The CDR3 coding sequence is TGTGCCAGCAGCTCTCCCGTTATTGGGGCACGGTATTTT. It is translated as CASSSPVIGARYF.

The chain recombines TRBV28 with TRBJ1-2; D gene uncertain. Germline V lookup: CDR1 MDHEN, CDR2 SYDVKM. Between the trimmed V and J ends, which lost 7 bases and 0 bases, there was a span of 9 bases. CDR3 length equals 13 residues. The CDR3, as DNA: TGTGCCAGCACGGGTATCCCTAACTATGGCTACACCTTC. Its protein is CASTGIPNYGYTF.

A single count supports this clone. This rearrangement joins TRBV6-4 to TRBJ2-2; 8 positions agree with TRBD1. There are 13 residues in the CDR3. V dropped 6 bases and J dropped 3; count of bases not matched to a gene: 0. Looked up from germline, CDR1 is MRHNA and CDR2 is SNTAGT. The CDR3 spells CASRTGDTGELFF. The CDR3 DNA reads TGTGCCAGCAGGACAGGGGACACCGGGGAGCTGTTTTTT.

V is TRBV1 and J is TRBJ2-4; the table's D call TRBD2 went unverified against the DNA. TRBV1 is a recognized pseudogene. The CDR3 covers 17 residues. For the CDR3, the DNA is TGCACCAGCAGCCAAGCATCGGGGGTCTTAGCCAAAAACATTCAGTACTTC. It yields the protein CTSSQASGVLAKNIQYF.

Of note for this clone: The same CDR3 can be traced to other DNA sequences in this sample. The CDR3 protein is CASSPGTGTDTQYF. DNA of the CDR3: TGCGCCAGCAGCCCCGGGACAGGGACGGATACGCAGTATTTT. V and J are TRBV5-1 and TRBJ2-3, with 9 positions matching TRBD1. CDR1 and CDR2 (germline): SGHRS, YFSETQ. CDR3 length: 14 residues. V lost 4 bases and J lost 6; bases outside the gene matches: 6.

The V gene is TRBV13, the J gene TRBJ2-7; 12 nucleotides line up with TRBD1. V lost 7 bases to trimming and J lost 7 bases; unmatched junction nucleotides: 11. Germline V gene lookup returns CDR1 PRHDT and CDR2 FYEKMQ (reference sequence). This CDR3 spans 15 amino acids. In DNA, the CDR3 is TGTGCCAGCATGAAATGGGGACAGGGGGCGCGGGAGCAGTACTTC. Protein sequence: CASMKWGQGAREQYF.

The V and J genes are TRBV4-3 and TRBJ2-3; 11 bases line up with TRBD2. J was trimmed by 8 bases and V by 1 base; bases with no gene match: 8. Germline-derived CDR1 and CDR2 are LGHNA and YSLEER. This CDR3 comprises 16 residues. Here the CDR3 reads CASSQVFSGGAGTQYF. The CDR3 nucleotides are TGCGCCAGCAGCCAAGTTTTTAGCGGGGGGGCGGGTACGCAGTATTTT.

This clone was observed once. Other DNA sequences from this sample encode an identical CDR3 as well. The chain combines TRBV28 with TRBJ1-2; a weak D match, TRBD1 (5 bases). The germline V and J ends were trimmed by 3 bases and 2 bases, with 7 bases remaining between them. CDR1 and CDR2 (germline): MDHEN, SYDVKM. This CDR3 has 13 residues. CDR3 in DNA: TGTGCCAGCAGTTTGGGGCAGAACTATGGCTACACCTTC. Translated, it gives CASSLGQNYGYTF.

CDR3 in amino acids: CASRRDISTDTQYF. CDR3 nucleotide sequence: TGTGCCAGCAGAAGGGACATCAGCACAGATACGCAGTATTTT. V usage is TRBV28 and J usage is TRBJ2-3; D is possibly TRBD1 (6 bases). V dropped 6 bases and J dropped 0 bases, with 10 bases sitting between them. From germline, CDR1 is MDHEN and CDR2 SYDVKM. The CDR3 totals 14 residues.

This clone was observed once. V is TRBV5-1 and J is TRBJ1-1; 7 nucleotides agree with TRBD1. The germline gives CDR1 SGHRS, CDR2 YFSETQ. The V segment lost 4 bases and the J segment 5 bases; nucleotides outside the gene matches: 8. The CDR3 loop spans 14 amino acids. The CDR3 DNA is TGCGCCAGCAGCATAGAGGGGGCGGGGACTGAAGCTTTCTTT. Encoded protein: CASSIEGAGTEAFF. Complete variable domain (other parts from reference TRBV5-1 and TRBJ1-1): KAGVTQTPRYLIKTRGQQVTLSCSPISGHRSVSWYQQTPGQGLQFLFEYFSETQRNKGNFPGRFSGRQFSNSRSEMNVSTLELGDSALYLCASSIEGAGTEAFFGQGTRLTVV.

For the CDR3, the DNA is TGTGCCAGCAGTCGTGACACTTTTGGAAACACCATATATTTT. It specifies CASSRDTFGNTIYF. The chain carries TRBV2 and TRBJ1-3; D uncertain. The CDR3 spans 14 residues. The V end was cut by 5 bases, the J end by 3 bases, with 11 bases between. CDR1 is SNHLY and CDR2 is FYNNEI in the germline V gene.

CDR3 nucleotide sequence: TGTGCCAGCAGTTTATTGCTAGCGGGACATACGCAGTATTTT. Protein: CASSLLLAGHTQYF. V usage is TRBV28 and J usage is TRBJ2-3; the match to TRBD2 covers 9 bases. Per germline, CDR1 MDHEN and CDR2 SYDVKM. Trimming removed 1 base from V and 7 bases from J; junction bases left unmatched: 3. The CDR3 is made up of 14 amino acids.

This chain joins TRBV4-1 and TRBJ1-1, with D possibly TRBD1 on 5 matching bases. The CDR3 is 15 amino acids. Germline assignment: CDR1 MGHRA and CDR2 YSYEKL. V lost 4 bases and J 4 bases, leaving 16 bases between the germline ends. CDR3 in DNA: TGCGCCAGCAGCCCTTTAGGACACCCGTCCACTGAAGCTTTCTTT. It encodes CASSPLGHPSTEAFF.